This T cell receptor beta chain was obtained from a study of blood T cell repertoires in COVID-19. Study-level information: Sample material is recorded as cDNA or gDNA derived from T cells, B-cell-depleted T cells, or PBMCs.

The CDR3 length is 16 residues. Study processing details: Estimation of nucleated cell counts was performed using reference gene primer amplification. Assay: immunoSEQ multiplex PCR; the TCRdb copy retains only in-frame clones and omits some. Clone size and the V and J calls come from that table; the DNA yielded D and trimming. The repertoire has 60,000 to 75,000 clones, roughly 87% of them found once; the top ten carry approximately 19%. The sequencing sample was made of peripheral blood. The source is a woman of 80 years or more with acute or convalescent COVID-19. This chain links TRBV21-1 with TRBJ2-1; TRBD2, the table's D call, was not compared with the DNA. TRBV21-1 is a recognized pseudogene. The CDR3: CASSQTLVSPYNEQFF. CDR3 nucleotides: TGTGCCAGCAGCCAGACCCTAGTGTCCCCCTACAATGAGCAGTTCTTC.